Listed here are 16 T cell receptor beta chains from one sample, sequenced in a study of cytomegalovirus exposure and HLA in healthy donors (dated by TCRdb to 2016 to 2017). Libraries came from the immunoSEQ multiplex PCR assay. A mixture of 60 forward primers for TCR Vbeta segments and 13 reverse primers for TCR Jbeta segments was used in the multiplex PCR. What TCRdb holds here is the immuneACCESS table cut down to in-frame rearrangements. Part of the clones is not present; checked against another copy, under half of the missing clones reflect an unresolved V gene, and the others are unexplained. In this sample the table shows about 110,000 clones, 81% of which occur a single time. Roughly 2.2% of the sample rests with the top ten. What was sequenced was PBMCs. All receptors derive from a woman in her thirties in good health and CMV-seronegative.

This clone has only a few counts. The rearrangement uses TRBV5-1 and TRBJ1-1; the D gene is possibly TRBD1 (5 bases). With 3 bases removed from V and 1 base from J, the gap between germline ends came to 10 bases. The CDR3 has 14 amino acids. Germline lookup yields CDR1 SGHRS and CDR2 YFSETQ. The CDR3 DNA reads TGCGCCAGCAGCTCCCTGACAGAGAACACTGAAGCTTTCTTT. Translation gives CASSSLTENTEAFF.

The V call is TRBV6-6, the J call TRBJ2-5; 9 positions match TRBD2. V lost 7 bases, J lost 5 bases, and 5 bases stayed unmatched. The CDR3 sequence is 13 residues long. Germline V gene data show CDR1 as MNHNY and CDR2 as SVGAGI (reference sequence). CDR3 region: CASTLAGTETQYF. CDR3 sequence (DNA): TGTGCCAGCACGCTAGCGGGAACTGAGACCCAGTACTTC.

Only a few counts were recorded for this clone. This chain uses TRBV7-7 with TRBJ2-2; TRBD1 matches 7 bases. The CDR3 covers 13 residues. Germline CDR1 and CDR2: SSHAT and FNYEAQ (reference sequence). V gave up 5 bases and J gave up 6 bases; unmatched junction bases: 3. The CDR3 DNA reads TGTGCCAGCAGCATGACAGGGTCCGGGGAGCTGTTTTTT. It is translated as CASSMTGSGELFF.

The V call is TRBV7-8, the J call TRBJ1-1, with unresolved D. There are 17 residues in the CDR3. Germline V gene data show CDR1 as SGHVS and CDR2 as FQNEAQ. Trimming cost V 0 bases and J 0 bases, with 14 bases left between them. The CDR3 sequence: CASSLAYRALLNTEAFF. The CDR3, as DNA: TGTGCCAGCAGCTTAGCCTACAGAGCCCTCTTGAACACTGAAGCTTTCTTT.

The chain recombines TRBV27 with TRBJ1-2; TRBD1 is a possible D gene (5 bases). The CDR3 covers 15 residues. With 3 bases removed from V and 0 bases from J, the gap between germline ends came to 11 bases. Germline V gene lookup returns CDR1 MNHEY and CDR2 SMNVEV (reference sequence). The CDR3 loop is CASSLSQGPNYGYTF. DNA for the CDR3: TGTGCCAGCAGTTTGAGTCAGGGTCCTAACTATGGCTACACCTTC.

The chain recombines TRBV6-1 with TRBJ1-2; D is possibly TRBD1 (6 bases). Trimming removed 4 bases from V and 4 bases from J, with 25 bases in between. This CDR3 is built from 18 residues. In germline, CDR1 is MNHNS, CDR2 SASEGT. The CDR3, as DNA: TGTGCCAGCAGTGGCTTAGGGGCTTCACGAAGGGGGGGCTATGGCTACACCTTC. Its translation is CASSGLGASRRGGYGYTF.

DNA for the CDR3: TGTGCCAGCAGGGGAACTCAGGGGGAGACTTCCTACGAGCAGTACTTC. This gives the protein CASRGTQGETSYEQYF. This chain links TRBV25-1 with TRBJ2-7, with 7 positions matching TRBD1. The trim removed 6 bases at V and 1 base at J, leaving 12 bases unmatched. Looked up from germline, CDR1 is MGHDK and CDR2 is SYGVNS. The CDR3 totals 16 residues.

The chain is built from TRBV5-1 and TRBJ2-5, with 12 bases lining up with TRBD2. This CDR3 has 18 amino acids. V trimming: 2 bases; J trimming: 5 bases; junction bases outside the gene matches: 13. Germline values: CDR1 SGHRS, CDR2 YFSETQ. The CDR3 here is CASSFYQLAGGGMETQYF. CDR3 in DNA: TGCGCCAGCAGCTTTTATCAACTAGCGGGAGGTGGTATGGAGACCCAGTACTTC.

This clone was seen a single time. This chain joins TRBV30 and TRBJ2-7, with D unclear. Per the germline V gene, CDR1 is GTSNPN and CDR2 is SVGIG (reference sequence). The CDR3 is made up of 14 amino acids. Deletions cut 0 bases from V and 2 bases from J, with 11 bases between. CDR3 bases: TGTGCCTGGAGTGTACATTTAGCCGCCTACGAGCAGTACTTC. Its translation: CAWSVHLAAYEQYF.

As regards this clone: Other DNA sequences of this sample code for an identical CDR3. This chain uses TRBV5-4 with TRBJ2-5, with TRBD2 matching 13 bases. This CDR3 is built from 16 residues. Germline CDR1 SGHNT, CDR2 YYREEE (reference sequence). Trimming removed 4 bases from V and 1 base from J; junction bases left unmatched: 4. As DNA, the CDR3 is TGTGCCAGCAGCCTCGGGACTAGCGGGATCCAAGAGACCCAGTACTTC. It codes for CASSLGTSGIQETQYF.

The rearrangement uses TRBV6-4 and TRBJ1-2; 8 nucleotides match TRBD1. Germline V gene data show CDR1 as MRHNA and CDR2 as SNTAGT. J lost 2 bases, V lost 5 bases, and 4 bases had no gene match. The CDR3 contains 14 residues. CDR3 coding DNA: TGTGCCAGCAGTAGAGACAGGGGCAACTATGGCTACACCTTC. Translated: CASSRDRGNYGYTF.

The chain has TRBV2 and TRBJ1-5; 7 nucleotides match TRBD1. This CDR3 has 12 residues. The J segment lost 7 bases and the V segment lost 4 bases, leaving 1 base of the junction unmatched. The germline gives CDR1 SNHLY, CDR2 FYNNEI. CDR3 coding DNA: TGTGCCAGCAGTGGAGGGGGCCAGCCCCAGCATTTT. Translation: CASSGGGQPQHF.

This clone was detected once. The chain links TRBV5-1 to TRBJ2-1; weak D call: TRBD2 (5 bases). V lost 0 bases, J lost 15 bases, and 10 bases lay in between. CDR3 length: 11 amino acids. Germline CDR1 reads SGHRS; CDR2 reads YFSETQ. CDR3 nucleotides: TGCGCCAGCAGCTTGGGAGGGCGCCTGTTCTTC. Encoded protein: CASSLGGRLFF.

The V gene is TRBV19, the J gene TRBJ2-2; D unclear. Germline V gives CDR1 LNHDA, CDR2 SQIVND (reference sequence). The CDR3 totals 12 residues. Trimming shortened V by 6 bases and J by 3 bases, and 5 bases separated the two germline ends. CDR3 DNA sequence: TGTGCCAGTAGGTATGACACCGGGGAGCTGTTTTTT. This codes for CASRYDTGELFF.

V usage is TRBV28 and J usage is TRBJ1-1, with D possibly matching TRBD1 (6 bases). CDR3 size: 14 residues. Germline CDR1 reads MDHEN; CDR2 reads SYDVKM. The V end lost 5 bases, the J end lost 6 bases, and 16 bases lay between the germline ends. CDR3: CASSPTGKGAEAFF. The DNA of the CDR3 is TGTGCCAGCAGTCCCACAGGGAAGGGGGCTGAAGCTTTCTTT.

Only one count was recorded for this clone. This chain joins TRBV2 and TRBJ2-1; 9 bases align to TRBD2. CDR3 length: 18 amino acids. The germline V gene encodes CDR1 SNHLY and CDR2 FYNNEI. With 4 bases clipped from V and 6 bases from J, the junction kept 16 bases outside the gene matches. The CDR3 sequence is CASSGFGTSILVGNEQFF. The CDR3, as DNA: TGTGCCAGCAGTGGATTCGGGACTAGCATTTTGGTCGGCAATGAGCAGTTCTTC.